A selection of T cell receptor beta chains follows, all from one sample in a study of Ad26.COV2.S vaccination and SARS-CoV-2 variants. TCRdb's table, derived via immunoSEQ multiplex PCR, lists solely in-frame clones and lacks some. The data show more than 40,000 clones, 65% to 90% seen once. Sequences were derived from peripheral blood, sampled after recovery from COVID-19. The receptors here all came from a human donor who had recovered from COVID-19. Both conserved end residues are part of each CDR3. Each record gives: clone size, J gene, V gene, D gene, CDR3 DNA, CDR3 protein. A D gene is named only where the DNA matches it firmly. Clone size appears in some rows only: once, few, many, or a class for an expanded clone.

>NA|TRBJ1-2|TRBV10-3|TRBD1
TGTGCCATCAGTGAGTCGGGGGTGGGACAGGACACCTTC
CAISESGVGQDTF
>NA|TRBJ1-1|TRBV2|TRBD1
TGTGCCAGCAGTGAAAGTAGGGACAGGGTTTTCACTGAAGCTTTCTTT
CASSESRDRVFTEAFF
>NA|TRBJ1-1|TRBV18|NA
TGTGCCAGCGGGCTGGACCTGAACACTGAAGCTTTCTTT
CASGLDLNTEAFF
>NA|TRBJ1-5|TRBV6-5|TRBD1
TGTGCCAGCAGCCTTTCCGACAGGGGGAATCAGCCCCAGCATTTT
CASSLSDRGNQPQHF
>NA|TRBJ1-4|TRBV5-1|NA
TGCGCCAGCAGCGTTGGACAGTCAAATGAAAAACTGTTTTTT
CASSVGQSNEKLFF
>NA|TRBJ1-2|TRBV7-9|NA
TGTGCCAGCAGCTTAGTAAGGGAGCTGCATGGCTACACCTTC
CASSLVRELHGYTF
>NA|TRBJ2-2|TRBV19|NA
TGTGCCAGTACCCCGCAGGGGGGCCGCACCGGGGAGCTGTTTTTT
CASTPQGGRTGELFF
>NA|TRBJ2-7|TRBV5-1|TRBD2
TGCGCCAGCAGCTTAACCGGGACTAGCGAAGACGAGCAGTACTTC
CASSLTGTSEDEQYF
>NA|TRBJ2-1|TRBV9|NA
TGTGCCAGCAGCGTAGCCACAAGGGCAGGCGCGGGTGAACAGTTCTTC
CASSVATRAGAGEQFF
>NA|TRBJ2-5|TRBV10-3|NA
TGTGCCATCAGTGAGTCGGGACTCCAAGAGACCCAGTACTTC
CAISESGLQETQYF
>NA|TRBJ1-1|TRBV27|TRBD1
TGTGCCAGCAGTTTAAAGGGGGCAGGGAACACTGAAGCTTTCTTT
CASSLKGAGNTEAFF
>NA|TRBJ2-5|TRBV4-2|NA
TGTGCCAGCAGCCAAGATCAGGGCCAAGAGACCCAGTACTTC
CASSQDQGQETQYF
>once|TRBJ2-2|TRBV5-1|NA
TGCGCCAGCATCCAGGACAGAATCGAAAACACCGGGGAGCTGTTTTTT
CASIQDRIENTGELFF
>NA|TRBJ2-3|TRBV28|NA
TGTGCCAGCAGTTTATTGGGACGAGCCACAGATACGCAGTATTTT
CASSLLGRATDTQYF
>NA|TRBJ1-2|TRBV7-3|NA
TGTGCCAGCAGCCGAGGGGAAGGGGATGGCTACACCTTC
CASSRGEGDGYTF
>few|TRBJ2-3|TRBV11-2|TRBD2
TGTGCCACCCGTCGGGCGGGAGGGAGCACAGATACGCAGTATTTT
CATRRAGGSTDTQYF
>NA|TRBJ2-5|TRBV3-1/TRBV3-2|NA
TGTGCCAGCAGCCCAGGAGAAACAGGGTTTGAGACCCAGTACTTC
CASSPGETGFETQYF
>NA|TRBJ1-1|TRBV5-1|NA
TGCGCCAGCAGCCCGGGACGTAGGAACACTGAAGCTTTCTTT
CASSPGRRNTEAFF
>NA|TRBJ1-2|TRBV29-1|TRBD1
TGCAGCGTTGAAGGGGACAGGGGGCTGGCAGATGGCTACACCTTC
CSVEGDRGLADGYTF
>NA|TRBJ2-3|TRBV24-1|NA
TGTGCCACCAGCAAGGACTCGATCCTCAACACAGATACGCAGTATTTT
CATSKDSILNTDTQYF
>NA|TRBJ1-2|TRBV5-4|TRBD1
TGTGCCAGCAGCTTGGAGGGGGCGTTCGGCTACACCTTC
CASSLEGAFGYTF
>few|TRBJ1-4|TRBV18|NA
TGTGCCAGCTCACCATTTGGGACCCAGGATGAAAAACTGTTTTTT
CASSPFGTQDEKLFF